This is a list of T cell receptor beta chains from one sample in a study of regulatory T cells in long-lasting Graves disease. TCRdb reprocessed the multiplex PCR reads with MiXCR, giving one entry per CDR3 protein. The repertoire holds under 450,000 distinct CDR3 sequences, with roughly 17% as singletons. This sample was shared with a second study, whose subject was T cells in Graves' hyperthyroidism and ophthalmopathy.

This sample comprised peripheral blood mononuclear cells (PBMCs), obtained at new diagnosis, from a patient treated with antithyroid drugs. Receptors were obtained from a woman aged 18-29 years with Graves disease. Each CDR3 is given with its conserved first and last residue. D genes are given only for firm matches. Only part of the rows carry a size: once, few, many, or a class if the clone is expanded.

J gene,D gene,V gene,clone size,CDR3 DNA,CDR3 protein
TRBJ1-3,NA,TRBV5-1,NA,TGCGCCAGCAGCTTATCCCATGGCGGAAACACCATATATTTT,CASSLSHGGNTIYF
TRBJ2-7,TRBD2,TRBV3-1,many,TGTGCCAGCAGCCATGGGACTAGCGGGATGAATTCCTACGAGCAGTACTTC,CASSHGTSGMNSYEQYF
TRBJ2-2,NA,TRBV10-3,NA,TGTGCCATCAGTGATACCGCGAACACCGGGGAGCTGTTTTTT,CAISDTANTGELFF
TRBJ2-1,NA,TRBV2,many,TGTGCCAGCCGCTTAGGTTCGAGCGGTGAGCAGTTCTTC,CASRLGSSGEQFF
TRBJ1-5,NA,TRBV18,many,TGTGCCAGCTCGCCTGACATGAGCGGCAATCAGCCCCAGCATTTT,CASSPDMSGNQPQHF
TRBJ1-2,NA,TRBV6-2/TRBV6-3,many,TGTGCCAGCACCCGGACAGTGAACTATGGCTACACCTTC,CASTRTVNYGYTF
TRBJ2-5,NA,TRBV5-1,many,TGCGCCAGCAGCTTGAGCCCTACTAGGGGAGAAGAGACCCAGTACTTC,CASSLSPTRGEETQYF
TRBJ2-7,TRBD2,TRBV7-2,many,TGTGCCAGCAGCCCAGGCAGACTAGCGGGAGGCGACGAGCAGTACTTC,CASSPGRLAGGDEQYF
TRBJ1-5,NA,TRBV27,NA,TGTGCCAGCAGTACAGTGGGCAATCAGCCCCAGCATTTT,CASSTVGNQPQHF
TRBJ2-7,NA,TRBV7-9,many,TGTGCCAGCAGCTTAGCTATCGACTACGAGCAGTACTTC,CASSLAIDYEQYF
TRBJ2-3,NA,TRBV29-1,NA,TGCAGCGAGGCTAGCGTTTCAGATACGCAGTATTTT,CSEASVSDTQYF
TRBJ2-3,TRBD1,TRBV28,NA,TGTGCCAGCAGTTTCTTTCGGGACAGGGGCACAGATACGCAGTATTTT,CASSFFRDRGTDTQYF
TRBJ1-4,NA,TRBV27,few,TGTGCCAGCAGTTCCGCGGGACAATGGTTGCGATCAAGCGAAAAACTGTTTTTT,CASSSAGQWLRSSEKLFF
TRBJ1-4,NA,TRBV12-3/TRBV12-4,many,TGTGCCAGCAGCCCGACTTTTATGGGAGAAAAACTGTTTTTT,CASSPTFMGEKLFF
TRBJ2-1,NA,TRBV6-2/TRBV6-3,few,TGTGCCACCCAACCCGCTCATAGCTCCTACAATGAGCAGTTCTTC,CATQPAHSSYNEQFF
TRBJ1-2,NA,TRBV6-1,few,TGTGCCAGCAGTGTCGCGTTTAACTATGGCTACACCTTC,CASSVAFNYGYTF
TRBJ2-2,NA,TRBV3-1,many,TGTGCCAGCAGCCCCCGCGGGAACACCGGGGAGCTGTTTTTT,CASSPRGNTGELFF
TRBJ2-5,NA,TRBV20-1,many,TGCAGTGCTAGAGGGGAGACCCAGTACTTC,CSARGETQYF
TRBJ1-2,NA,TRBV11-2,NA,TGTGCCAGCAGCGCGAAAGGGTTCTATGGCTACACCTTC,CASSAKGFYGYTF
TRBJ2-7,TRBD1,TRBV10-3,few,TGTGCCATCAGTCCCCGTCCGGGACAGAAAACCCCCTACGAGCAGTACTTC,CAISPRPGQKTPYEQYF
TRBJ2-4,NA,TRBV18,NA,TGTGCCAGCTCACCCGGGACCCAGGACGGAAACATTCAGTACTTC,CASSPGTQDGNIQYF
TRBJ1-1,TRBD1,TRBV5-1,many,TGCGCCGCAAGAGACTTGACAGGGAAGGTGACTGAAGCTTTCTTT,CAARDLTGKVTEAFF
TRBJ2-3,TRBD2,TRBV3-1,many,TGTGCCAGCAGCCGGGGACTAGCGGGGGTGTTGGATACGCAGTATTTT,CASSRGLAGVLDTQYF
TRBJ1-1,NA,TRBV5-6,NA,TGTGCCAGCAGCTTGGTAAGGGGTTCGAACACTGAAGCTTTCTTT,CASSLVRGSNTEAFF
TRBJ1-1,NA,TRBV20-1,NA,TGCAGTGCTAGAGAACCTACAGGGAACACTGAAGCTTTCTTT,CSAREPTGNTEAFF